These 21 T cell receptor beta chains were sequenced from one sample in a study of CD8+ T cells in alopecia areata. Investigators isolated RNA and reverse transcribed it into cDNA to act as the sequencing template. TCRdb's table, derived via immunoSEQ multiplex PCR, lists solely in-frame clones and lacks some. Of 150,000 to 200,000 clones in the sample, about 63% were seen once. The input for sequencing was CD4+ T cells sorted from blood, taken at week 0. The source is a human donor with alopecia areata.

The rearrangement joins TRBV14 to TRBJ2-1; D is ambiguous. Germline CDR1 SGHDN, CDR2 FVKESK. Deletions cut 1 base from V and 6 bases from J, with 1 base between. The CDR3 totals 11 residues. The CDR3 reads CASSQVNEQFF. The CDR3 nucleotides read TGTGCCAGCAGCCAAGTCAATGAGCAGTTCTTC.

The chain recombines TRBV27 with TRBJ2-7; weak D call: TRBD2 (5 bases). The V and J ends lost 6 bases and 0 bases respectively, with 24 bases between them. This CDR3 region has 18 residues. Germline CDR1 MNHEY, CDR2 SMNVEV (reference sequence). CDR3 nucleotide sequence: TGTGCCAGCAGCCACCGCCGGGGTATAGGGAAAGTCTCCTACGAGCAGTACTTC. As protein: CASSHRRGIGKVSYEQYF.

The gene calls are TRBV29-1 and TRBJ2-7, with D possibly being TRBD1 (5 bases). CDR3 length: 11 residues. The V end lost 4 bases, the J end lost 5 bases, and 9 bases lay between the germline ends. Germline lookup yields CDR1 SQVTM and CDR2 ANQGSEA. CDR3 loop: CSVVAGHEQYF. CDR3 DNA sequence: TGCAGCGTTGTAGCAGGGCACGAGCAGTACTTC.

This clone appeared a few times. V and J are TRBV19 and TRBJ2-6, with D possibly being TRBD1 (6 bases). The germline V and J ends were trimmed by 6 bases and 2 bases, with 14 bases remaining between them. Germline V gives CDR1 LNHDA, CDR2 SQIVND (reference sequence). The CDR3 consists of 16 residues. The CDR3 sequence is CASSRNRDTGANVLTF. CDR3 sequence (DNA): TGTGCCAGTAGCCGAAACCGGGACACTGGGGCCAACGTCCTGACTTTC.

This clone was detected a few times. The CDR3 DNA reads TGCGCCAGCAGCCAGGATATCAGGGGTCAGCCCCAGCATTTT. This gives the protein CASSQDIRGQPQHF. The chain links TRBV5-1 to TRBJ1-5; tentative D call: TRBD1 (6 bases). Trimming took 4 bases from V and 6 from J, leaving 14 bases between them. Per germline, CDR1 SGHRS and CDR2 YFSETQ. The CDR3 is 14 amino acids. The complete variable domain, with remaining parts taken from reference TRBV5-1 and TRBJ1-5, reads KAGVTQTPRYLIKTRGQQVTLSCSPISGHRSVSWYQQTPGQGLQFLFEYFSETQRNKGNFPGRFSGRQFSNSRSEMNVSTLELGDSALYLCASSQDIRGQPQHFGDGTRLSIL.

This clone was counted a few times. The rearrangement links TRBV29-1 to TRBJ2-5; D is possibly TRBD1 or TRBD2 (5 bases each). The CDR3 totals 12 residues. The germline V and J ends were trimmed by 2 bases and 4 bases, with 8 bases remaining between them. The germline V gene encodes CDR1 SQVTM and CDR2 ANQGSEA. The CDR3 loop is CSVEFGGETQYF. The CDR3, as DNA: TGCAGCGTTGAATTTGGGGGAGAGACCCAGTACTTC.

This clone was seen a handful of times. V usage is TRBV29-1 and J usage is TRBJ2-7; D call uncertain. Trimming pared 5 bases from V and 0 bases from J, leaving 20 bases between. The CDR3 extends over 16 amino acids. Germline assignment: CDR1 SQVTM and CDR2 ANQGSEA. The CDR3 here is CSVLGGLNKNSYEQYF. In DNA form, the CDR3 reads TGCAGCGTTTTGGGCGGATTAAACAAGAACTCCTACGAGCAGTACTTC.

This chain joins TRBV29-1 and TRBJ2-4; 9 nucleotides align to TRBD1. V shed 6 bases, J shed 8 bases, and the junction held 8 bases outside the gene matches. Germline V gene sequence: CDR1 SQVTM, CDR2 ANQGSEA. CDR3 length: 13 residues. The CDR3 region has the DNA TGCAGCGTCATTTGGACAGGGGTAGACATTCAGTACTTC. As protein: CSVIWTGVDIQYF. The full variable domain, completed using reference TRBV29-1 and TRBJ2-4, is SAVISQKPSRDICQRGTSLTIQCQVDSQVTMMFWYRQQPGQSLTLIATANQGSEATYESGFVIDKFPISRPNLTFSTLTVSNMSPEDSSIYLCSVIWTGVDIQYFGAGTRLSVL.

The rearrangement links TRBV5-1 to TRBJ1-1; 10 positions agree with TRBD1. The junction had 4 bases not matched to a gene; V was cut back by 5 bases and J by 6 bases. Germline values: CDR1 SGHRS, CDR2 YFSETQ. The CDR3 has 13 amino acids. Here the CDR3 reads CASRSGQGAEAFF. Written as DNA, the CDR3 is TGCGCCAGCAGATCAGGACAGGGGGCTGAAGCTTTCTTT.

This chain uses TRBV4-3 with TRBJ2-5, with 13 bases that match TRBD2. Germline CDR1 is LGHNA and CDR2 is YSLEER. The J segment lost 5 bases and the V segment lost 3 bases, leaving 3 bases of the junction unmatched. The CDR3 is 15 residues long. The CDR3 bases are TGCGCCAGCAGCCACTCGGGACTAGCGGGGGAGACCCAGTACTTC. This codes for CASSHSGLAGETQYF.

This sequence joins TRBV6-5 and TRBJ1-2; possibly TRBD1 for D (5 bases). There are 13 residues in the CDR3. V lost 6 bases and J lost 7, with 15 bases in between. Germline assignment: CDR1 MNHEY and CDR2 SVGAGI. The CDR3 DNA reads as TGTGCCAGCAGCCCCCTCAGGGAAGCTGGCTACACCTTC. Translated: CASSPLREAGYTF.

The V and J genes are TRBV10-2 and TRBJ2-2; D not certain. Deletions cut 9 bases from V and 3 bases from J, with 5 bases between. Germline V lookup: CDR1 WSHSY, CDR2 SAAADI. CDR3 length: 11 residues. DNA of the CDR3: TGCGCCAGACTATACACCGGGGAGCTGTTTTTT. This encodes CARLYTGELFF.

J is TRBJ2-3 and V is TRBV4-3; 9 nucleotides agree with TRBD2. The CDR3 consists of 15 residues. V lost 4 bases, J lost 2 bases, and 4 bases stayed unmatched. Germline CDR1 and CDR2: LGHNA and YSLEER. The CDR3 bases are TGCGCCAGCAGCCCGACTAGCGGTTACACAGATACGCAGTATTTT. Residues: CASSPTSGYTDTQYF.

The V and J genes are TRBV29-1 and TRBJ1-2; D is undetermined. The V end was cut by 4 bases, the J end by 5 bases, with 14 bases between. Germline V gene sequence: CDR1 SQVTM, CDR2 ANQGSEA. The CDR3 totals 13 residues. The CDR3 protein is CSVAARMGYGYTF. The CDR3 nucleotides are TGCAGCGTTGCGGCCCGAATGGGGTATGGCTACACCTTC.

This chain uses TRBV29-1 with TRBJ2-7; 7 positions match TRBD1. V lost 7 bases and J lost 4; bases outside the gene matches: 7. There are 12 residues in the CDR3. Germline values: CDR1 SQVTM, CDR2 ANQGSEA. The CDR3 here is CSGGQESYEQYF. The CDR3 bases are TGCAGCGGTGGACAGGAGTCTTACGAGCAGTACTTC.

This clone has only a few counts. The V gene is TRBV29-1, the J gene TRBJ1-1; D call uncertain. Germline lookup yields CDR1 SQVTM and CDR2 ANQGSEA. The V gene lost 4 bases and the J gene lost 8 bases, with 8 bases spanning the gap. This CDR3 contains 10 residues. The CDR3 region is CSVAALEAFF. The DNA of the CDR3 is TGCAGCGTTGCTGCTCTCGAAGCTTTCTTT.

This clone came up once. The rearrangement joins TRBV15 to TRBJ2-4, with D uncertain. V lost 5 bases to trimming and J lost 0 bases, with 5 bases between them. CDR3 length: 13 amino acids. Looked up from germline, CDR1 is LNHNV and CDR2 is YYDKDF (reference sequence). In nucleotides, the CDR3 is TGTGCCACCAGCGTACTAGCCAAAAACATTCAGTACTTC. Protein sequence: CATSVLAKNIQYF.

The chain has TRBV14 and TRBJ1-1; D possibly corresponds to TRBD1 (6 bases). V shed 4 bases and J shed 8 bases, with 11 bases lying between them. Germline V gene lookup returns CDR1 SGHDN and CDR2 FVKESK. This CDR3 has 12 residues. CDR3 nucleotides: TGTGCCAGCAGCCGAACAGGGACCGAAGCTTTCTTT. It is translated as CASSRTGTEAFF.

In DNA form, the CDR3 reads TGTGCCAGTACCTTGGACAGGGCTGGGGCCAACGTCCTGACTTTC. The encoded protein is CASTLDRAGANVLTF. V is TRBV19 and J is TRBJ2-6; 8 bases match TRBD1. CDR1 LNHDA and CDR2 SQIVND come from the germline V gene (reference sequence). The CDR3 is 15 amino acids. V gave up 7 bases and J gave up 2 bases; unmatched junction bases: 4. Drawing the rest from reference TRBV19 and TRBJ2-6, the complete variable domain is DGGITQSPKYLFRKEGQNVTLSCEQNLNHDAMYWYRQDPGQGLRLIYYSQIVNDFQKGDIAEGYSVSREKKESFPLTVTSAQKNPTAFYLCASTLDRAGANVLTFGAGSRLTVL.

This clone was found a few times. The chain joins TRBV30 to TRBJ1-2; weak D call: TRBD1 (5 bases). Trimming took off 3 bases at V and 4 bases at J, with 6 bases between the two ends. Germline V gene lookup returns CDR1 GTSNPN and CDR2 SVGIG (reference sequence). This CDR3 has 11 residues. CDR3 in amino acids: CAWRGLYGYTF. CDR3 DNA: TGTGCCTGGAGGGGACTCTATGGCTACACCTTC.

This rearrangement joins TRBV25-1 to TRBJ2-2; unclear D gene. The V and J ends lost 5 bases and 1 base respectively, with 14 bases between them. This CDR3 spans 16 amino acids. Looked up from germline, CDR1 is MGHDK and CDR2 is SYGVNS. As DNA, the CDR3 is TGTGCCAGCAGTTCCACTCGTCCGAAGAACACCGGGGAGCTGTTTTTT. Its translation is CASSSTRPKNTGELFF.